Listed below are T cell receptor beta chains from one sample, sequenced in a study of cytomegalovirus exposure and HLA in healthy donors. TCRdb's copy holds only in-frame clones and misses some; the assay was immunoSEQ multiplex PCR. The sample yields some 120,000 clones, approximately 90% seen once. Input material: PBMCs. The receptors here all came from a woman under 30 in good health and CMV-seronegative. Both conserved end residues are part of each CDR3. The D gene is left open where the match is weak. For some rows the clone size is stated as once, few or many, or as a class when expanded; others skip it.

TGTGCCAGCAGCTTACGCCTGACAGGGTCCACTGAAGCTTTCTTT,CASSLRLTGSTEAFF,TRBV7-6,TRBJ1-1,NA,TRBD1
TGTGCCAGCAGGATACAGGGGGCTGAAAAACTGTTTTTT,CASRIQGAEKLFF,TRBV28,TRBJ1-4,NA,TRBD1
TGTGCCAGCAGAGCCGGGACAGACTCAAACATTCAGTACTTC,CASRAGTDSNIQYF,TRBV28,TRBJ2-4,NA,TRBD1
TGTGCCAGCACCAAACTTTCCGGACTAGCGGGGGGGCGTCAAGAGACCCAGTACTTC,CASTKLSGLAGGRQETQYF,TRBV9,TRBJ2-5,NA,TRBD2
TGTGCCAGCAGTCAGGGACAGGTTTTGTACTTC,CASSQGQVLYF,TRBV27,TRBJ2-7,NA,TRBD1
TGTGCCAGCAGCTCAAACAGGGGGGCAGGCACTGAAGCTTTCTTT,CASSSNRGAGTEAFF,TRBV11-1,TRBJ1-1,NA,TRBD1
TGTGCCAGCAGTGCATTAGTTTGGTTCTTC,CASSALVWFF,TRBV2,TRBJ2-1,NA,NA
TGTGCCAGCAGCCGCATTAAGGACAGGCATGGAAACACCATATATTTT,CASSRIKDRHGNTIYF,TRBV13,TRBJ1-3,NA,TRBD1
TGTGCCAGCAGTCAACAGGGAAAAGGCTACACCTTC,CASSQQGKGYTF,TRBV28,TRBJ1-2,NA,NA
TGTGCCAGCAGTTCCAGCAGGGTTAATTCACCCCTCCACTTT,CASSSSRVNSPLHF,TRBV6-5,TRBJ1-6,NA,NA
TGTGCCAGCACCCCCTCAACTCCGTACCAAGAGACCCAGTACTTC,CASTPSTPYQETQYF,TRBV28,TRBJ2-5,NA,NA
TGTGCCAGCAGTTACCGACTAGCGAGCACAGATACGCAGTATTTT,CASSYRLASTDTQYF,TRBV6-6,TRBJ2-3,NA,TRBD2
TGTGCCAGCCTGGACATTCTCAATGAGCAGTTCTTC,CASLDILNEQFF,TRBV2,TRBJ2-1,NA,NA
TGCGCCAGCAGCTTGGTAAGCGGGAGGTTATCGACCGAGCAGTACTTC,CASSLVSGRLSTEQYF,TRBV5-1,TRBJ2-7,once,TRBD2
TGTGCCATCAGTCTAGGAGGGACAGGGGGAGGCTACGAGCAGTACTTC,CAISLGGTGGGYEQYF,TRBV10-3,TRBJ2-7,NA,TRBD1
TGCGCCAGCAGCTTACTAGCGGGAGGGGACACCGGGGAGCTGTTTTTT,CASSLLAGGDTGELFF,TRBV5-1,TRBJ2-2,NA,TRBD2